The entry that follows covers one T cell receptor beta chain sequence. At one end the junction does not follow the germline gene, possibly because of a read error. Three rounds of nested PCR, following a modified ARM-PCR protocol, produced the TCRbeta library. TCRdb passed the multiplex PCR reads through MiXCR, listing each CDR3 protein once. The sample contains about 75,000 distinct CDR3 sequences, around 74% of which appear only once. This sample's RNA came from whole unsorted tissue. These data are taken from a study of tumor and adjacent non-tumor tissue in lung cancer. The specimen was lung tumor tissue. The TCR was taken from a woman aged 50 to 60 with non-small cell lung cancer.

CDR3 in DNA: TGCGCCAGCAGCCTGGGACATGGAAATGGAGATACACAGTATTTT. Its protein is CASSLGHGNGDTQYF. The chain links TRBV5-1 to TRBJ2-3; possible D gene TRBD1, 6 bases. CDR3 size: 15 residues. In germline, CDR1 is SGHRS, CDR2 YFSETQ.